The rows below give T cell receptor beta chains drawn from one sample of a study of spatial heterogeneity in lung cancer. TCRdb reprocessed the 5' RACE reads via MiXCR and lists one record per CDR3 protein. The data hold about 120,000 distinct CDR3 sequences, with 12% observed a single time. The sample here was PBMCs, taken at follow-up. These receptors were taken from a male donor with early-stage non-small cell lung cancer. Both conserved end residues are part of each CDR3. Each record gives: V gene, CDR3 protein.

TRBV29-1 CSAGRPGGGTDTQYF
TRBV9 CASSVGHGTNTEAFF
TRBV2 CASSGQGAHSEQFF
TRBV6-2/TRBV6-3 CATGQGLNEQFF
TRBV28 CASSLNPIAEQYF
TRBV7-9 CASRIGQGLITGANVLTF
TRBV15 CATSRMTLQTDYGYTF
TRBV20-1 CSASPTGGDPYEQYF
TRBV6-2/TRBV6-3 CASSYSHGRDGYTF
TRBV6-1 CASSEDRGRVETQYF
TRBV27 CASSLTGTEAFF
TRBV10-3 CALGTGHTGELFF
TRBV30 CAWRHRDRGRNSPLHF
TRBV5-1 CASSSGTGKATNEKLFF
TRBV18 CASSEGGQNTEAFF
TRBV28 CEQGTGEQFF
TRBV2 CASSFTGTETQYF
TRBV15 CATSRDRAASYNEQFF
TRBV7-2 CASSRGYQETQYF
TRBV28 CASRGASADTQYF
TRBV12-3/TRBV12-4 CASAPLYNEQFF
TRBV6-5 CASSYRTPYTDTQYF
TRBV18 CASSPRRDPEKLFF
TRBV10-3 CAISQRGAQETQYF
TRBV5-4 CASSFRDREEKLFF
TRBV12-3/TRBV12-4 CASTSGAPQETQYF
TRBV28 CASSRTHYGYTF
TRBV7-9 CASSSGGGSPLHF
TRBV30 CAWMRGSSYEQYF
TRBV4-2 CASSQDHRGRPTDTQYF
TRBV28 CASTPRGTGGFNQPQHF
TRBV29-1 CSVTLSYEQYF
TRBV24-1 CATSGSTESSYNEQFF
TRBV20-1 CICRSAEKLFF
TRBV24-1 CATSPLGGLDEQFF
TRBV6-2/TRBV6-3 CASRTVVDYGYTF
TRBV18 CASSPREADEQYF
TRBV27 CASSFLSRGNSPLHF
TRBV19 CASKESGPGGAKNIQYF
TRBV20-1 CSARGRGPRNEQFF
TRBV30 CAWKSGVSYEQYF